These 28 T cell receptor beta chains were sequenced from one sample in a study of T cell responses to AZD1222 COVID-19 vaccine listed by TCRdb under 2021. Library preparation was by the immunoSEQ multiplex PCR assay. TCRdb obtained this table from immuneACCESS and retained in-frame rearrangements with V and J assigned. These tables miss some clones; where compared with another copy, unresolved V genes account for less than half of the shortfall, and the remainder is unexplained. The sample table records 91,000 or so clones; 80% to 95% of these occur just once. Clones ranked in the top ten supply around 3.2% of the sample. According to the study, the label for this sample's time point signals: about 28 days (+/-7) after the second vaccine dose. This specimen was peripheral blood, taken 28 days after the second AZD1222 dose. The receptors stem from an adult who received the AZD1222 COVID-19 vaccine.

Only one count was recorded for this clone. As DNA, the CDR3 is TGTGCCAGCAGTTATATTGGGAACAATCAGCCCCAGCATTTT. Protein product: CASSYIGNNQPQHF. The chain is built from TRBV6-2 or TRBV6-3 and TRBJ1-5; D is unresolved. Germline-derived CDR1 and CDR2 are MNHEY and SVGEGT. With 3 bases removed from V and 3 bases from J, the gap between germline ends came to 9 bases. This CDR3 is built from 14 residues.

V and J are TRBV27 and TRBJ1-1; D is undetermined. Germline lookup yields CDR1 MNHEY and CDR2 SMNVEV (reference sequence). V lost 8 bases and J 2 bases, leaving 18 bases between the germline ends. The CDR3 contains 15 residues. CDR3 in amino acids: CASLSPSTYNTEAFF. DNA for the CDR3: TGTGCCAGCTTATCTCCTTCGACATACAACACTGAAGCTTTCTTT.

A remark on this clone: The sample contains more than one DNA sequence encoding this CDR3. The gene calls are TRBV15 and TRBJ1-1; D is unclear. CDR1 and CDR2 (germline): LNHNV, YYDKDF (reference sequence). Trimming removed 0 bases at V and 1 base at J, with 9 bases between. This CDR3 region has 15 residues. CDR3 bases: TGTGCCACCAGCAGAGATCTAAAAGAGAACACTGAAGCTTTCTTT. Protein: CATSRDLKENTEAFF.

The V call is TRBV30, the J call TRBJ2-2; D is undetermined. CDR3 length: 15 residues. CDR1 GTSNPN and CDR2 SVGIG come from the germline V gene (reference sequence). The germline V and J ends were trimmed by 2 bases and 0 bases, with 10 bases remaining between them. CDR3 nucleotide sequence: TGTGCCTGGAGTAGTGGGGTTACGAACACCGGGGAGCTGTTTTTT. Its protein is CAWSSGVTNTGELFF.

This rearrangement joins TRBV11-1 to TRBJ1-2; D is perhaps TRBD1 (5 bases). V shed 5 bases and J shed 14 bases, with 18 bases lying between them. Per the germline V gene, CDR1 is SGHAT and CDR2 is FQDESV (reference sequence). The CDR3 is 12 residues long. CDR3 loop: CASSPRGTLKTF. Written as DNA, the CDR3 is TGTGCCAGCAGCCCCCGGGGGACCCTGAAGACCTTC.

The CDR3 spells CASGLGAGTEAFF. The CDR3 nucleotides read TGCGCCAGCGGATTGGGGGCGGGCACTGAAGCTTTCTTT. The chain links TRBV5-1 to TRBJ1-1; D is possibly TRBD1 (6 bases). V was cut by 7 bases and J by 4 bases, with 14 bases left in between. The V gene's germline CDR1 is SGHRS and CDR2 YFSETQ. This CDR3 has 13 residues.

V and J are TRBV7-3 and TRBJ2-2, with 11 bases fitting TRBD1. The CDR3 runs to 18 residues. CDR1 and CDR2 (germline): SGHTA, FQGTGA. The J segment lost 0 bases and the V segment lost 2 bases, leaving 5 bases of the junction unmatched. The CDR3 DNA follows: TGTGCCAGCAGCTTACTACCGGGACAGGGGGCGAACACCGGGGAGCTGTTTTTT. Translated, it gives CASSLLPGQGANTGELFF.

The rearrangement links TRBV6-6 to TRBJ2-1; 12 nucleotides align to TRBD2. The junction had 7 bases not matched to a gene; V was cut back by 3 bases and J by 7 bases. The CDR3 is made up of 16 amino acids. Germline-derived CDR1 and CDR2 are MNHNY and SVGAGI (reference sequence). In DNA, the CDR3 is TGTGCCAGCAGTTATGTGCGGCTAGCGGGGGGGAATGAGCAGTTCTTC. Amino acid sequence: CASSYVRLAGGNEQFF.

The chain is built from TRBV3-1 (or the pseudogene TRBV3-2) and TRBJ1-3; unclear D gene. CDR3 length: 16 residues. Germline-derived CDR1 and CDR2 are LGHDT and YNNKEL (reference sequence). The V and J ends lost 1 base and 0 bases respectively, with 10 bases between them. CDR3 loop: CASSQVAGFSGNTIYF. CDR3 coding DNA: TGTGCCAGCAGCCAAGTTGCGGGTTTCTCTGGAAACACCATATATTTT.

This clone was seen once. The V and J genes are TRBV6-6 and TRBJ1-5; D may be TRBD1 (6 bases). The germline V gene has CDR1 MNHNY and CDR2 SVGAGI (reference sequence). Between the trimmed V and J ends, which lost 4 bases and 5 bases, there was a span of 9 bases. This CDR3 has 13 residues. Here the CDR3 DNA reads TGTGCCAGCAGTTCCCAGGGGTATCAGCCCCAGCATTTT. This gives the protein CASSSQGYQPQHF.

This clone was detected only a few times. The J gene is TRBJ1-2, the V gene TRBV29-1; D might be TRBD1 (5 bases). The V end lost 0 bases, the J end lost 7 bases, and 12 bases lay between the germline ends. The CDR3 is 13 amino acids. Germline CDR1 SQVTM, CDR2 ANQGSEA. CDR3 loop: CSVEEGGFAGYTF. The CDR3 DNA reads as TGCAGCGTTGAAGAGGGGGGGTTCGCTGGCTACACCTTC.

V and J are TRBV28 and TRBJ1-5, with D unresolved. Germline V gives CDR1 MDHEN, CDR2 SYDVKM. CDR3 size: 13 residues. Trimming shortened V by 10 bases and J by 0 bases, and 10 bases separated the two germline ends. The CDR3 sequence is CATRVFSNQPQHF. The CDR3, as DNA: TGTGCCACCCGGGTATTTAGCAATCAGCCCCAGCATTTT.

The rearrangement uses TRBV24-1 and TRBJ1-2; 9 bases line up with TRBD1. J was trimmed by 7 bases and V by 3 bases; bases with no gene match: 8. This CDR3 spans 15 amino acids. Germline lookup yields CDR1 KGHDR and CDR2 SFDVKD. CDR3 region: CATSDPDRGVRGYTF. For the CDR3, the DNA is TGTGCCACCAGTGATCCCGACAGGGGGGTCCGTGGCTACACCTTC.

The chain employs TRBV6-5 and TRBJ1-6, with D hard to call. The CDR3 consists of 13 residues. Trimming left V 9 bases short and J 16 bases short, with 22 bases between. Germline CDR1 is MNHEY and CDR2 is SVGAGI. CDR3 DNA sequence: TGTGCCAGTAAGCTCCTAATTAACGAGGCGCTCCACTTT. Translation: CASKLLINEALHF.

The genes are TRBV12-3 or TRBV12-4 and TRBJ1-2, with D maybe TRBD1 (6 bases). Between the trimmed V and J ends, which lost 5 bases and 4 bases, there was a span of 8 bases. The CDR3 is 12 residues long. The CDR3: CASSETGYGYTF. As DNA, the CDR3 is TGTGCCAGCAGTGAGACAGGCTATGGCTACACCTTC.

The chain carries TRBV4-2 and TRBJ2-1, with a weak D call TRBD1 (5 bases). Germline V gives CDR1 LGHNA, CDR2 YNFKEQ. V was clipped by 0 bases and J by 0 bases, with 12 bases between them. This CDR3 is built from 17 residues. Here the CDR3 reads CASSQEGTGASYNEQFF. The CDR3 DNA sequence: TGTGCCAGCAGCCAAGAAGGCACTGGGGCCTCCTACAATGAGCAGTTCTTC.

The chain employs TRBV3-1 (or the pseudogene TRBV3-2) and TRBJ1-3; D is possibly TRBD1 (5 bases). The ends were cut back, 4 bases at V and 4 bases at J, with 20 bases in the middle. Germline lookup yields CDR1 LGHDT and CDR2 YNNKEL (reference sequence). The CDR3 is 17 residues long. The CDR3 DNA reads as TGTGCCAGCAGCCGTACCGGGACCTCGGGCGGAGGAAACACCATATATTTT. Translated, it gives CASSRTGTSGGGNTIYF.

The chain joins TRBV28 to TRBJ1-2, with 9 bases aligning to TRBD1. CDR3 length equals 12 residues. V gave up 6 bases and J gave up 6 bases; unmatched junction bases: 2. Germline lookup yields CDR1 MDHEN and CDR2 SYDVKM. The CDR3, as DNA: TGTGCCAGCAGGACAGGGGGGAATGGCTACACCTTC. Encoded protein: CASRTGGNGYTF.

This chain connects TRBV30 to TRBJ1-1; D not certain. This CDR3 contains 13 residues. In germline, CDR1 is GTSNPN, CDR2 SVGIG (reference sequence). Between the trimmed V and J ends, which lost 4 bases and 6 bases, there was a span of 15 bases. Here the CDR3 reads CAWMRWRTAEAFF. DNA of the CDR3: TGTGCCTGGATGAGATGGAGGACCGCTGAAGCTTTCTTT.

The CDR3 bases are TGTGCCAGCAGCCCCCCGGTCCGCCACCGGTCCTACAATGAGCAGTTCTTC. This encodes CASSPPVRHRSYNEQFF. The chain employs TRBV7-9 and TRBJ2-1, with D unresolved. Germline lookup yields CDR1 SEHNR and CDR2 FQNEAQ (reference sequence). Trimming removed 5 bases at V and 1 base at J, with 18 bases between. This CDR3 comprises 17 residues.

The gene calls are TRBV28 and TRBJ1-4; D might be TRBD1 (5 bases). The CDR3 length is 13 residues. In germline, CDR1 is MDHEN, CDR2 SYDVKM. The V and J ends lost 8 bases and 3 bases respectively, with 10 bases between them. The DNA of the CDR3 is TGTGCCAGCGTGGGACCGGCTAATGAAAAACTGTTTTTT. Its protein is CASVGPANEKLFF. The variable domain in full, with the rest retrieved from reference TRBV28 and TRBJ1-4, is DVKVTQSSRYLVKRTGEKVFLECVQDMDHENMFWYRQDPGLGLRLIYFSYDVKMKEKGDIPEGYSVSREKKERFSLILESASTNQTSMYLCASVGPANEKLFFGSGTQLSVL.

The chain uses TRBV5-4 and TRBJ1-1; the D gene is possibly TRBD1 (5 bases). The CDR3 is made up of 15 amino acids. Germline V CDR1 and CDR2: SGHNT, YYREEE (reference sequence). V lost 5 bases and J lost 3, with 17 bases in between. CDR3 amino acids: CASSGGGLSYTEAFF. The CDR3 DNA is TGTGCCAGCAGTGGGGGGGGGTTAAGCTACACTGAAGCTTTCTTT.

As DNA, the CDR3 is TGCGCCAGCAGCTTCTGGACAGGGCGTTCCTACGAGCAGTACTTC. It specifies CASSFWTGRSYEQYF. The chain combines TRBV5-1 with TRBJ2-7; 8 bases align to TRBD1. Germline trimming cut 2 bases from V and 1 base from J; bases unmatched to any gene: 5. The germline V gene encodes CDR1 SGHRS and CDR2 YFSETQ. This CDR3 has 15 residues. Supplemented by reference TRBV5-1 and TRBJ2-7, the full variable domain reads KAGVTQTPRYLIKTRGQQVTLSCSPISGHRSVSWYQQTPGQGLQFLFEYFSETQRNKGNFPGRFSGRQFSNSRSEMNVSTLELGDSALYLCASSFWTGRSYEQYFGPGTRLTVT.

The chain recombines TRBV12-3 or TRBV12-4 with TRBJ1-2; D gene uncertain. Deletions cut 6 bases from V and 2 bases from J, with 10 bases between. This CDR3 spans 13 amino acids. CDR3 residues: CASSPSGNYGYTF. CDR3 DNA: TGTGCCAGCAGCCCCTCGGGGAACTATGGCTACACCTTC.

CDR3 nucleotide sequence: TGTGCCAGCAGCAGGCGCGCAACCAGCACAGATACGCAGTATTTT. Amino acid sequence: CASSRRATSTDTQYF. V is TRBV7-6 and J is TRBJ2-3; D ambiguous. The germline V gene encodes CDR1 SGHVS and CDR2 FNYEAQ. The V end lost 5 bases, the J end lost 0 bases, and 12 bases lay between the germline ends. The CDR3 is made up of 15 amino acids.

This clone has just one count. The chain links TRBV12-3 or TRBV12-4 to TRBJ1-3; D remains ambiguous. The CDR3 consists of 13 residues. Trimming shortened V by 1 base and J by 3 bases, and 4 bases separated the two germline ends. CDR3 nucleotides: TGTGCCAGCAGTTTAGGGCTTGGAAACACCATATATTTT. Translating it yields CASSLGLGNTIYF.

The chain uses TRBV10-1 and TRBJ2-3; D is unresolved. Trimming cost V 0 bases and J 0 bases, with 1 base left between them. Germline-derived CDR1 and CDR2 are WNHNN and SYGVQD (reference sequence). The CDR3 consists of 13 residues. The CDR3 nucleotides read TGCGCCAGCAGTGAGTCAAGCACAGATACGCAGTATTTT. It translates to CASSESSTDTQYF.

The V and J genes are TRBV5-6 and TRBJ1-4; TRBD1 agrees at 9 bases. There are 14 residues in the CDR3. The J segment lost 7 bases and the V segment lost 7 bases, leaving 8 bases of the junction unmatched. CDR1 is SGHDT, CDR2 YYEEEE, per germline. This CDR3 reads CASGRGQGGEKLFF. The CDR3 nucleotides read TGTGCCAGCGGGCGGGGACAGGGAGGTGAAAAACTGTTTTTT.